This T cell receptor beta chain was sequenced in a study of cytomegalovirus exposure and HLA in healthy donors (TCRdb year 2017). With regard to the full study: According to an earlier analysis of a few hundred of the donors, roughly 180 million T cells yielded some 120 million unique TCR beta sequences and 276 Gb of sequence data. About 300 gigabases of sequencing data and 80 million or so unique TCR sequences were included in an early release covering about 620 HLA-typed donors. Of the 300 to 500 genotyped donors, approximately 80% were placed in the genetic ancestry cluster associated with self-reported Caucasian donors. The aim of the study was to test whether cataloging public T cell receptors could identify signatures of past pathogen exposure. The study used immunosequencing to profile the T cell repertoires of 600 to 850 subjects and linked those repertoires to cytomegalovirus serostatus. Along with the approximately 600-subject first cohort, a separate validation cohort of over a hundred different subjects was used. High-throughput TCR immunosequencing, statistical association of individual TCRs with disease status, and machine learning were combined to predict cytomegalovirus infection status. A later analysis re-analyzed previously published TCR beta repertoires from 666 donors and added high-resolution HLA genotyping to study TCR occurrence patterns. Rather than drawing on any new phenotypic data, the later analysis identified candidate immune exposures from TCR beta sequences and the way those sequences occurred across donors. An earlier analysis of approximately 630 of the donors applied high-throughput TCR beta sequencing to assess whether each TCR beta V gene segment acted as functional or pseudogenic. Donor age, sex, ethnicity and CMV serostatus were compiled together with the repertoire data. In a later genetic analysis, genome-wide SNP genotypes for about 65% of the roughly 670 donors were used, and that subset was treated as a discovery cohort. All discovery cohort repertoires had been generated using a single sequencing platform. Class I and class II HLA loci were covered by the typing at four-digit resolution. The number of typed donors differed by locus: roughly 629-640 for A, B, C, DRB1 and DQB1; 500 to 550 for DQA1; around 580 for DPA1; and 450 to 480 for DPB1. Roughly five DR-DQ haplotypes were handled as single units for association and clustering, since linkage in the cohort was strong. Among several hundred genotyped donors of the cohort, an average of approximately 200,000 unique TCR beta nucleotide sequences was sequenced per donor, of which 15% to 20% were non-productive.

Library preparation used the immunoSEQ multiplex PCR assay. The multiplex PCR relied on a mix of 60 forward primers for TCR Vbeta segments and 13 reverse primers for TCR Jbeta segments. The CDR3 region of rearranged TCR beta genes was amplified from genomic DNA with a multiplex PCR assay. Amplified TCR beta libraries were sequenced as 87-base-pair reads on the Illumina HiSeq System. As for how the authors treated the data: Across the roughly 670 repertoires, a later analysis counted some 80 million unique TCR beta chains, approximately 10 million of which were shared by at least two donors. To remove PCR and sequencing errors, raw reads were error-corrected and collapsed into unique sequences using a nearest-neighbor algorithm that merged closely related sequences. CDR3 sequences were aligned to IMGT reference sequences to assign V, D and J gene segments. For a sequence to be retained, a match of at least six nucleotides was required to both a V gene segment and a J gene segment. Rearrangements were classified as productive when the CDR3 lacked stop codons and remained in frame with V and J, and all other rearrangements were classified as non-productive. Following IMGT convention, CDR3 was defined as the stretch from the second conserved V-encoded cysteine to the conserved J-encoded phenylalanine. Sequences without an unambiguous match to a single V gene segment were excluded from the earlier analysis of approximately 560 of the donors. In an earlier analysis of several hundred of the donors, V segments were called functional above 56.7% productive rearrangements and were called segregating when the between-donor standard deviation exceeded 5%. To diagnose cytomegalovirus status from the catalog of TCR beta chain sequences, a statistical classification framework was built. A later analysis assigned V and J genes by comparing TCR nucleotide sequences with IMGT/GENE-DB human TR gene sequences. In a later analysis, CDR3 sequences and most-parsimonious VDJ recombination scenarios were assigned using the TCRdist pipeline. In a later analysis, each TCR beta chain was defined by its CDR3 amino acid sequence together with its V-gene family, and reads without a unique V-gene family were excluded. To address suspected cross-contamination and a sequencing artifact, a later analysis removed a few hundred highly shared, low-generation-probability nucleotide sequences. In a later analysis, a clonal expansion index was calculated for each public chain from normalized within-repertoire ranks of inferred template counts. Generation probabilities in a later analysis came from a VDJ recombination model fitted to out-of-frame rearrangements, and those results were checked against IGoR. In a later analysis, TCR-TCR, TCR-HLA and TCR-CMV co-occurrence was scored with hypergeometric tests, and a repertoire-size bias correction was applied to TCR pairs. False discovery rates were estimated in a later analysis by permuting HLA or CMV assignments 20 times. A later analysis grouped co-occurring TCRs with DBSCAN, adding TCRdist sequence similarity when clustering within HLA-allele-positive subsets. Repertoires with fewer than 30,000 or more than 120,000 public chains were left out of co-occurrence clustering, as were several repertoires with anomalous nucleotide sharing. Not all clones reach the TCRdb copy of this immuneACCESS table, which keeps in-frame sequences only. Checked studies attribute under half of the gap to unresolved V genes and leave the rest unexplained. The V and J calls and clone size are taken from that table; D and trimming were inferred from the DNA. Recorded for this sample are 150,000 to 200,000 clones; around 77% of them occurred a single time. The top ten hold approximately 1.8% of the sample.

The cohort comprised under 700 healthy bone marrow donors. At the time of sampling, all cohort members were nominally healthy, though unrecorded immune exposures were likely present. The donor tested CMV seronegative, placing the donor among the 350 to 400 seronegative members of the cohort. Each donor provided a peripheral blood sample, and peripheral blood mononuclear cells were used for TCR beta sequencing. The Qiagen DNeasy Blood Extraction Kit was used to extract genomic DNA from the blood cell samples. Overall study outcomes, separate from this receptor: Because HLA typing was unavailable for some donors at each locus, only the typed subset was used in association tests. Specific HLA alleles were associated with 16,951 TCR beta sequences at a false discovery rate of 0.05 in a later analysis. About 17 rarely observed V segments, including chromosome 9 orphons, were excluded from the earlier analysis of some 590 of the donors because counts were too low. Linkage disequilibrium might explain the correlated functional status among segregating V segments, but an unknown experimental factor could not be ruled out. Broadly in line with IMGT annotations, most TCR beta V segments showed up in productive rearrangements about 87% or about 30% of the time in an earlier analysis of several hundred of the donors. A further reported finding was that TCR beta sequences accurately predicted the HLA-A and HLA-B alleles for most subjects in the first cohort. In this cohort, only TCR beta chains were sequenced, and detectable features were limited by the absence of alpha or paired-chain data. A later analysis found that HLA-associated TCR beta chains were more clonally expanded and had lower generation probabilities than equally common non-associated chains. According to a later analysis, TCR association rates differed among HLA loci, with DRB1 alleles showing the most associated TCRs and HLA-C alleles showing the fewest. The classifier was reported to diagnose cytomegalovirus status with high specificity and sensitivity in both the original cohort and the validation cohort. For the cohort, immune exposure information was limited to CMV serostatus. Most TCR sequences were seen in very few donors, while some public TCRs were found in many individuals. Three of the identified cytomegalovirus-associated TCR beta chains were confirmed in vitro to be specific for cytomegalovirus antigens. According to the authors, the approach could potentially be generalized to other disease states and immunological phenotypes. The study gave a list of about 160 TCR beta chains associated with cytomegalovirus. The 87-base-pair reads could not distinguish some IMGT-functional V segments, including TRBV6-2 and TRBV6-3, so those segments were excluded. According to a later analysis, most CMV-associated TCR beta chains appeared to be HLA-restricted, and the HLA associations seemed to be driven largely by CMV exposure. Several of the top co-occurrence clusters appeared to be linked to parvovirus B19, influenza, CMV and Epstein-Barr virus, according to a later analysis. Sequencing depth was assumed to be roughly uniform across donors in the presence/absence analyses, though that assumption may not hold. V-gene and J-gene trimming of TCR beta chains was associated with a missense DCLRE1C variant in a later genetic analysis, and the association was replicated in an independent cohort. According to a later genetic analysis, donors in an Asian-associated ancestry cluster had fewer N-insertions in productive TCRs than the approximately 650-donor mean. The sequencing pipeline was judged likely to have produced a cluster of highly shared sequence variants as a technical artifact. Assigning TCR associations to individual alleles was difficult when HLA alleles, especially DR and DQ, strongly co-occurred.

CDR3 length: 17 amino acids, cysteine to phenylalanine. The DNA shown is the 51-base CDR3, in frame from base 1. Cut back by 3 bases and 4 bases, the V and J ends lie 17 bases apart. CDR1 SGHDT and CDR2 YYEEEE were looked up in the germline V gene. Details on this clone: Its antigen is unknown. No much larger clone is present one base from it, and per-base qualities are unavailable.

The rearrangement joined TRBV5-6 to TRBJ2-6; the D region possibly corresponds to TRBD1 (7 bases align). Sequencing was performed on PBMCs. The sequence was obtained from a woman in her thirties in good health and CMV-seronegative. CDR3 protein: CASSSLQGRSGANVLTF. The sequenced DNA: TGTGCCAGCAGCTCGTTACAGGGGAGGTCCGGGGCCAACGTCCTGACTTTC.